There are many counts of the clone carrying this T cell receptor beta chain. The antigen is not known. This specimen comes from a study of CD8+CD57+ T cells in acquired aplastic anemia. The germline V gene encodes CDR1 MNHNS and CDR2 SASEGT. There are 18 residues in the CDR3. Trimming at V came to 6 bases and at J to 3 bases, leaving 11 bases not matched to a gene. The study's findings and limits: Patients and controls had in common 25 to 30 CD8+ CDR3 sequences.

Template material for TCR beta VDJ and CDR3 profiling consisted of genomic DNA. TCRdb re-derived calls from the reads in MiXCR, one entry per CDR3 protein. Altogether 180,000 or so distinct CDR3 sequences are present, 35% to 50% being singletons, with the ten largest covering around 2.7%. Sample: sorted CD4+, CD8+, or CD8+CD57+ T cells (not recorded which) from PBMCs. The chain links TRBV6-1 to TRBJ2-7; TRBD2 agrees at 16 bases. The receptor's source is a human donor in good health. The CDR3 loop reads CASRRAGTSGRAVYEQYF. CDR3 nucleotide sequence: TGTGCCAGCAGGCGCGCCGGGACTAGCGGGAGGGCCGTCTACGAGCAGTACTTC.